This T cell receptor beta chain was observed in a study of cytomegalovirus exposure and HLA in healthy donors. This cohort consisted of healthy bone marrow donors. Germline V gene data show CDR1 as MDHEN and CDR2 as SYDVKM. With 3 bases removed from V and 1 base from J, the gap between germline ends came to 13 bases. The CDR3 is made up of 16 amino acids. Points on this clone: The antigen is not known.

PCR was performed using 60 Vbeta and 13 Jbeta primers. Authors' analysis steps: In a later analysis, some 10 million of about 80 million unique beta chains occurred in at least two donors. Some clones are missing from TCRdb's copy, which holds only in-frame ones; the method was immunoSEQ multiplex PCR. V, J and clone size derive from that table, while D and trimming were established from the DNA sequence. Of about 140,000 clones in the sample, 75% are singletons; the top ten hold 2.5% to 4%. Study results and limitations: While the bulk of TCR sequences proved rare, some public TCRs turned up in many donors. Trimming of TCR beta V- and J-genes showed a link, identified in a later analysis, to a missense DCLRE1C variant.

The gene calls are TRBV28 and TRBJ1-5; D is unclear. Sequenced sample: PBMCs. The receptor was isolated from a man in his forties in good health and CMV-seronegative. Here the CDR3 reads CASSLVDIHSNQPQHF. CDR3 nucleotides: TGTGCCAGCAGTTTGGTCGACATTCACAGCAATCAGCCCCAGCATTTT.